This paragraph covers one T cell receptor (beta chain) sequence. Just one base apart from a much larger clone, this may be a read error. The entry originates in a study of T-cell reconstitution after alpha-beta-depleted transplantation in children. V was shortened by 8 bases and J by 6 bases, with 14 bases between the two germline ends. The CDR3 runs to 13 residues. The library targeted TCRbeta and was prepared with unique molecular identifiers. TCRdb reprocessed the PCR reads with MiXCR, giving one entry per CDR3 protein. The sample holds hundreds of thousands of distinct CDR3 sequences, about a tenth seen once.

V is TRBV12-3 or TRBV12-4 and J is TRBJ2-1; TRBD2 might be the D (6 bases). The TCR was taken from a human donor who donated a stem cell graft to a child with SCID. This material consisted of PBMCs from the stem cell graft donor, taken from the stem cell graft. CDR3 sequence (DNA): TGTGCCAGCGGGGCCTCCGGGGGCAATGAGCAGTTCTTC. This gives the protein CASGASGGNEQFF.